What follows are 24 T cell receptor beta chains derived from one specimen sequenced in a study of shared clonotypes between healthy human individuals. Assay used: immunoSEQ multiplex PCR; TCRdb lists only in-frame clones, some missing. The table records 2 million to 2.5 million clones, 90% to 96% of them present only once. The sample consisted of naive CD4+ T cells sorted from blood. Sample subset: CD45RA+ positively selected. Every receptor here comes from a man between 18 and 35 years old in good health.

A remark on this clone: Different DNA sequences within this sample yield the same CDR3. The chain is built from TRBV10-3 and TRBJ2-2; 8 nucleotides agree with TRBD1. V was pared by 6 bases and J by 7 bases, with 4 bases of the junction left unmatched. This CDR3 spans 13 amino acids. CDR1 and CDR2 from the germline V gene are ENHRY and SYGVKD. The CDR3 nucleotides are TGTGCCATCAGGGACAGGGTGGACGGGGAGCTGTTTTTT. Amino acids: CAIRDRVDGELFF.

This chain links TRBV28 with TRBJ1-3; TRBD1 is a possible D gene (5 bases). The V gene lost 3 bases and the J gene lost 6 bases, with 12 bases spanning the gap. Germline-derived CDR1 and CDR2 are MDHEN and SYDVKM. The CDR3 has 14 amino acids. In DNA, the CDR3 is TGTGCCAGCAGTTTCCACAGGACGGCAAACACCATATATTTT. Translation: CASSFHRTANTIYF.

This chain connects TRBV5-1 to TRBJ1-2, with 8 bases lining up with TRBD1. The CDR3 has 15 amino acids. Unmatched junction bases numbered 5, after V lost 4 bases and J lost 0 bases. Germline V gives CDR1 SGHRS, CDR2 YFSETQ. In DNA, the CDR3 is TGCGCCAGCAGCGGCGGGACAGGTCCTAACTATGGCTACACCTTC. Residues: CASSGGTGPNYGYTF.

The rearrangement joins TRBV28 to TRBJ1-5; the D gene is possibly TRBD1 (5 bases). V was cut by 7 bases and J by 3 bases, with 16 bases left in between. Per the germline V gene, CDR1 is MDHEN and CDR2 is SYDVKM. This CDR3 has 15 residues. The CDR3 reads CASNQRRGVNQPQHF. CDR3 nucleotide sequence: TGTGCCAGCAACCAGAGGAGGGGAGTCAATCAGCCCCAGCATTTT.

V is TRBV5-1 and J is TRBJ2-1; D is possibly TRBD2 (5 bases). Per the germline V gene, CDR1 is SGHRS and CDR2 is YFSETQ. This CDR3 is 14 amino acids long. Trimming shortened V by 2 bases and J by 13 bases, and 19 bases separated the two germline ends. CDR3 protein: CASSLETTRGPQFF. Written as DNA, the CDR3 is TGCGCCAGCAGCTTAGAAACTACCCGAGGGCCACAGTTCTTC.

The chain couples TRBV13 to TRBJ2-3, with 11 bases that match TRBD2. CDR3 length: 17 residues. Germline lookup yields CDR1 PRHDT and CDR2 FYEKMQ (reference sequence). Trimming at V came to 5 bases and at J to 4 bases, leaving 11 bases not matched to a gene. The CDR3 DNA is TGTGCCAGCAGCCTTTTCCTTAGCGGGAGGGCCGCAGATACGCAGTATTTT. Protein product: CASSLFLSGRAADTQYF.

The V gene is TRBV14, the J gene TRBJ1-5, with D possibly matching TRBD1 (5 bases). With 4 bases removed from V and 1 base from J, the gap between germline ends came to 20 bases. The germline V gene has CDR1 SGHDN and CDR2 FVKESK. This CDR3 is 18 amino acids long. The CDR3 protein is CASSPREGDGNSNQPQHF. The CDR3, as DNA: TGTGCCAGCAGCCCTCGGGAAGGGGATGGTAACAGCAATCAGCCCCAGCATTTT.

The genes are TRBV5-4 and TRBJ2-1; D is possibly TRBD1 or TRBD2 (5 bases each). V was clipped by 4 bases and J by 4 bases, with 12 bases between them. This CDR3 has 14 amino acids. From germline, CDR1 is SGHNT and CDR2 YYREEE (reference sequence). Here the CDR3 DNA reads TGTGCCAGCAGCCCCGGGGCAGTTTACAATGAGCAGTTCTTC. Protein product: CASSPGAVYNEQFF.

The gene calls are TRBV7-6 and TRBJ2-7; 8 bases agree with TRBD2. Germline V gene data show CDR1 as SGHVS and CDR2 as FNYEAQ. The CDR3 sequence is 16 residues long. Germline trimming cut 4 bases from V and 0 bases from J; bases unmatched to any gene: 8. The CDR3 DNA sequence: TGTGCCAGCAGCTCCGAGGCGGGAGGCCCCTCCTACGAGCAGTACTTC. Translating it yields CASSSEAGGPSYEQYF.

The table lists this clone with a count of one. V usage is TRBV6-1 and J usage is TRBJ1-1; D is unresolved. In germline, CDR1 is MNHNS, CDR2 SASEGT. Trimming pared 2 bases from V and 4 bases from J, leaving 11 bases between. This CDR3 contains 14 residues. As DNA, the CDR3 is TGTGCCAGCAGTGAATTACCCAGGTTCACTGAAGCTTTCTTT. Its translation is CASSELPRFTEAFF.

Note on this clone: Other DNA sequences in this specimen translate into the identical CDR3. CDR3 loop: CASSLELAGGYEQYF. The CDR3 coding sequence is TGTGCCAGCAGCTTAGAACTAGCGGGAGGCTACGAGCAGTACTTC. The chain joins TRBV7-2 to TRBJ2-7; TRBD2 agrees at 12 bases. The CDR3 spans 15 residues. Germline values: CDR1 SGHTA, CDR2 FQGNSA. After removal of 1 base from V and 3 bases from J, the junction contained 1 base not matched to a gene.

This chain uses TRBV6-6 with TRBJ2-1, with 10 bases matching TRBD2. This CDR3 has 14 amino acids. Germline trimming cut 8 bases from V and 6 bases from J; bases unmatched to any gene: 7. Germline V lookup: CDR1 MNHNY, CDR2 SVGAGI (reference sequence). The CDR3 sequence is CASLLAGSVNEQFF. The CDR3 bases are TGTGCCAGCTTACTAGCGGGATCGGTCAATGAGCAGTTCTTC.

This chain links TRBV14 with TRBJ1-1; D not resolved. V was pared by 5 bases and J by 4 bases, with 17 bases between. Per the germline V gene, CDR1 is SGHDN and CDR2 is FVKESK. The CDR3 covers 15 residues. The CDR3 DNA is TGTGCCAGCAGCACCTTAGTAGGGCCCGTCACTGAAGCTTTCTTT. Protein: CASSTLVGPVTEAFF.

J is TRBJ2-2 and V is TRBV6-1; D perhaps matches TRBD2 (5 bases). Trimming removed 8 bases at V and 6 bases at J, with 10 bases between. The CDR3 loop spans 12 amino acids. The germline V gene encodes CDR1 MNHNS and CDR2 SASEGT. The CDR3 bases are TGTGCCAGCTTTTCCGGGGCCGGGGAGCTGTTTTTT. Translated, it gives CASFSGAGELFF.

The chain employs TRBV5-4 and TRBJ2-7; possible D gene TRBD2, 5 bases. Germline V gene lookup returns CDR1 SGHNT and CDR2 YYREEE (reference sequence). The CDR3 length is 17 residues. V lost 1 base and J lost 1, with 18 bases in between. Here the CDR3 reads CASSLKATKVASYEQYF. The CDR3 coding sequence is TGTGCCAGCAGCTTGAAGGCGACTAAGGTAGCGTCCTACGAGCAGTACTTC. Full variable domain (remainder filled in from reference TRBV5-4 and TRBJ2-7): ETGVTQSPTHLIKTRGQQVTLRCSSQSGHNTVSWYQQALGQGPQFIFQYYREEENGRGNFPPRFSGLQFPNYSSELNVNALELDDSALYLCASSLKATKVASYEQYFGPGTRLTVT.

V is TRBV5-1 and J is TRBJ1-5; D is unclear. This CDR3 has 15 amino acids. Trimming removed 0 bases at V and 0 bases at J, with 7 bases between. Germline CDR1 and CDR2: SGHRS and YFSETQ. The CDR3, as DNA: TGCGCCAGCAGCTTGGACAGCCTTAGCAATCAGCCCCAGCATTTT. This gives the protein CASSLDSLSNQPQHF.

This chain joins TRBV5-1 and TRBJ2-3, with TRBD2 matching over 9 bases. Trimming took 0 bases from V and 7 from J; bases not matched to a gene: 6. This CDR3 is built from 15 residues. Germline V gene data show CDR1 as SGHRS and CDR2 as YFSETQ. CDR3 amino acids: CASSLASGVEYTQYF. CDR3 in DNA: TGCGCCAGCAGCTTGGCTAGCGGGGTAGAGTATACGCAGTATTTT. Combining the CDR3 with reference TRBV5-1 and TRBJ2-3 gives the whole variable domain KAGVTQTPRYLIKTRGQQVTLSCSPISGHRSVSWYQQTPGQGLQFLFEYFSETQRNKGNFPGRFSGRQFSNSRSEMNVSTLELGDSALYLCASSLASGVEYTQYFGPGTRLTVL.

The chain combines TRBV6-6 with TRBJ2-2; 9 bases agree with TRBD2. CDR3 length: 16 residues. The J segment lost 0 bases and the V segment lost 5 bases, leaving 4 bases of the junction unmatched. CDR1 is MNHNY, CDR2 SVGAGI, per germline (reference sequence). The CDR3 loop reads CASSGWTSANTGELFF. The CDR3 DNA is TGTGCCAGCAGTGGCTGGACTAGCGCGAACACCGGGGAGCTGTTTTTT.

The chain uses TRBV11-2 and TRBJ1-1; TRBD1 might be the D (5 bases). Per germline, CDR1 SGHAT and CDR2 FQNNGV. Trimming took 5 bases from V and 4 from J, leaving 11 bases between them. The CDR3 consists of 13 residues. CDR3 in DNA: TGTGCCAGCAGCCAAGGAAGGGGCACTGAAGCTTTCTTT. Protein: CASSQGRGTEAFF.

This chain links TRBV27 with TRBJ2-6; D is undetermined. Looked up from germline, CDR1 is MNHEY and CDR2 is SMNVEV (reference sequence). V was cut by 5 bases and J by 0 bases, with 11 bases left in between. The CDR3 runs to 16 residues. The chain's CDR3 is CASSPNIPSGANVLTF. Written as DNA, the CDR3 is TGTGCCAGCAGTCCGAACATCCCCTCTGGGGCCAACGTCCTGACTTTC.

The CDR3 DNA sequence: TGTGCCAGCAGCTTAGTGGGACATTTCTACGAGCAGTACTTC. Protein product: CASSLVGHFYEQYF. The chain carries TRBV11-2 and TRBJ2-7; possible D gene TRBD1, 6 bases. The germline V and J ends were trimmed by 1 base and 3 bases, with 10 bases remaining between them. CDR1 is SGHAT, CDR2 FQNNGV, per germline. The CDR3 totals 14 residues.

As concerns this clone: Other nucleotide sequences in the sample specify the same CDR3. The chain has TRBV30 and TRBJ1-1; D is possibly TRBD1 (6 bases). Germline loops: CDR1 GTSNPN, CDR2 SVGIG (reference sequence). V was pared by 0 bases and J by 2 bases, with 13 bases between. The CDR3 spans 15 residues. The DNA of the CDR3 is TGTGCCTGGAGTGTACTGGGGACACTAAACACTGAAGCTTTCTTT. Its translation is CAWSVLGTLNTEAFF.

The chain joins TRBV5-1 to TRBJ1-6; unclear D gene. The V end was cut by 0 bases, the J end by 3 bases, with 10 bases between. Looked up from germline, CDR1 is SGHRS and CDR2 is YFSETQ. This CDR3 is built from 16 residues. The chain's CDR3 is CASSLAGIIYNSPLHF. The CDR3 DNA reads as TGCGCCAGCAGCTTGGCTGGGATTATCTATAATTCACCCCTCCACTTT. The whole variable domain, filled in from reference TRBV5-1 and TRBJ1-6, reads KAGVTQTPRYLIKTRGQQVTLSCSPISGHRSVSWYQQTPGQGLQFLFEYFSETQRNKGNFPGRFSGRQFSNSRSEMNVSTLELGDSALYLCASSLAGIIYNSPLHFGNGTRLTVT.

This chain uses TRBV7-2 with TRBJ2-7; no firm D call. CDR1 SGHTA and CDR2 FQGNSA come from the germline V gene. Deletions cut 1 base from V and 6 bases from J, with 7 bases between. This CDR3 contains 12 residues. CDR3 sequence reads: CASSLVPVEQYF. The CDR3 DNA reads TGTGCCAGCAGCTTAGTGCCCGTCGAGCAGTACTTC.